This T cell receptor (beta chain) was sequenced in a study of blood T cell repertoires in COVID-19. Profiling relied on immunoSEQ multiplex PCR, and the TCRdb table lists in-frame clones only, not all of them. The profile shows about 48,000 clones, 65% to 80% of them singletons. CDR1 LNHDA and CDR2 SQIVND come from the germline V gene (reference sequence). Trimming stripped 1 base from V and 4 bases from J, with 7 bases between. The CDR3 runs to 14 residues. The chain is built from TRBV19 and TRBJ2-2; tentatively, D is TRBD2 (5 bases). Material: peripheral blood. The TCR was taken from a human donor with active or convalescent COVID-19. The donor label of this sample is uncertain. The CDR3 bases are TGTGCCAGTAGTATAGGACTACCCACCGGGGAGCTGTTTTTT. Protein: CASSIGLPTGELFF.